This is a list of T cell receptor beta chains from one sample in a study of blood T cells in healthy people across ages. Each CDR3 protein gets one entry after TCRdb re-called the 5' RACE reads with MiXCR. The sample includes about 1,500,000 distinct CDR3 sequences, 28% of them seen just once. Specimen: blood. The receptors derive from a woman in her 30s in good health. Both conserved end residues are part of each CDR3. The order of the fields is CDR3 DNA, CDR3 protein, V gene, J gene, D gene, clone size. D genes are given only for firm matches. Clone size is given for some rows only: seen once, a few or many times, or a class if the clone is expanded.

cdr3_nt: TGTGCCAGCAGCTGGGGAGCGGGGGGCCCCCAAGAGACCCAGTACTTC; cdr3_aa: CASSWGAGGPQETQYF; v_call: TRBV7-4; j_call: TRBJ2-5; d_call: TRBD2; clone_size: -
cdr3_nt: TGTGCCAGCACCCCCACCGGTGGGGCTGGCTATGGCTACACCTTC; cdr3_aa: CASTPTGGAGYGYTF; v_call: TRBV12-3/TRBV12-4; j_call: TRBJ1-2; d_call: -; clone_size: few
cdr3_nt: TGTGCCAGCTCGGTGGAAAGCGGGAGCGGCGGGGGGCAGTTCTTC; cdr3_aa: CASSVESGSGGGQFF; v_call: TRBV18; j_call: TRBJ2-1; d_call: TRBD2; clone_size: -
cdr3_nt: TGCGCCAGCAACATGGGGACTAGCGAGAATGAGCAGTTCTTC; cdr3_aa: CASNMGTSENEQFF; v_call: TRBV5-1; j_call: TRBJ2-1; d_call: TRBD2; clone_size: few
cdr3_nt: TGTGCCAGCAGCGTTAGACAGGTCTACGAGCAGTACTTC; cdr3_aa: CASSVRQVYEQYF; v_call: TRBV14; j_call: TRBJ2-7; d_call: -; clone_size: -
cdr3_nt: TGTGCCAGCAGCCGGGGACAGGGGTCTACTAGCGGGGGCACAGATACGCAGTATTTT; cdr3_aa: CASSRGQGSTSGGTDTQYF; v_call: TRBV7-9; j_call: TRBJ2-3; d_call: -; clone_size: few
cdr3_nt: TGTGCCAGCAGCCCTGCCGTAGGGGGCACCTACGAGCAGTACTTC; cdr3_aa: CASSPAVGGTYEQYF; v_call: TRBV3-1; j_call: TRBJ2-7; d_call: TRBD1; clone_size: many
cdr3_nt: TGCAGTGCTAGGGGCAGGCTCGACTCTGGGGCCAACGTCCTGACTTTC; cdr3_aa: CSARGRLDSGANVLTF; v_call: TRBV20-1; j_call: TRBJ2-6; d_call: -; clone_size: few
cdr3_nt: TGTGCCAGCAGCTCCTACCGCGGTTCCTCCTACGAGCAGTACTTC; cdr3_aa: CASSSYRGSSYEQYF; v_call: TRBV11-2; j_call: TRBJ2-7; d_call: -; clone_size: many
cdr3_nt: TGTGCCAGCAGTTTAAGTTTTTACGGTTGGAGCAATCAGCCCCAGCATTTT; cdr3_aa: CASSLSFYGWSNQPQHF; v_call: TRBV28; j_call: TRBJ1-5; d_call: -; clone_size: -
cdr3_nt: TGTGCCACCAGCAGAGGCCAGGGGACGGACACCGGGGAGCTGTTTTTT; cdr3_aa: CATSRGQGTDTGELFF; v_call: TRBV15; j_call: TRBJ2-2; d_call: -; clone_size: -
cdr3_nt: TGCAGTGCTATCCTAGTCAGTGGCAATGAGCAGTTCTTC; cdr3_aa: CSAILVSGNEQFF; v_call: TRBV20-1; j_call: TRBJ2-1; d_call: -; clone_size: many
cdr3_nt: TGTGCCAGCAACCCCAAGATGCGCGATTTGGGTTACAATGAGCAGTTCTTC; cdr3_aa: CASNPKMRDLGYNEQFF; v_call: TRBV7-9; j_call: TRBJ2-1; d_call: -; clone_size: -
cdr3_nt: TGCGCCAGCAGCTCCTCGACAACCCGGGGCGGGGAGCTGTTTTTT; cdr3_aa: CASSSSTTRGGELFF; v_call: TRBV5-1; j_call: TRBJ2-2; d_call: -; clone_size: -
cdr3_nt: TGTGCCAGCAGCCCCCAGGGGAGTGGCGAGCAGTACTTC; cdr3_aa: CASSPQGSGEQYF; v_call: TRBV14; j_call: TRBJ2-7; d_call: -; clone_size: many
cdr3_nt: TGTGCCAGCAGGGCTAGCGGGGGCGCCCCTTGGGACGAGCAGTACTTC; cdr3_aa: CASRASGGAPWDEQYF; v_call: TRBV3-1; j_call: TRBJ2-7; d_call: TRBD2; clone_size: -
cdr3_nt: TGCGCCAGCAGCCCGACAGCGTATTCCTACGAGCAGTTCTTC; cdr3_aa: CASSPTAYSYEQFF; v_call: TRBV5-1; j_call: TRBJ2-1; d_call: -; clone_size: -
cdr3_nt: TGTGCCAGCAGGCTGGGAGGGTCAGCGTCCTACAATGAGCAGTTCTTC; cdr3_aa: CASRLGGSASYNEQFF; v_call: TRBV5-4; j_call: TRBJ2-1; d_call: TRBD2; clone_size: -
cdr3_nt: TGTGCCAGTAGACTAGCGGGAGAAGGGACAGATACGCAGTATTTT; cdr3_aa: CASRLAGEGTDTQYF; v_call: TRBV2; j_call: TRBJ2-3; d_call: TRBD2; clone_size: -
cdr3_nt: TGTGCCAGTAGATCAGGGTCTGGTGAAAAACTGTTTTTT; cdr3_aa: CASRSGSGEKLFF; v_call: TRBV11-2; j_call: TRBJ1-4; d_call: -; clone_size: -
cdr3_nt: TGTGCCAGCAGTTACGGGACAGCCCGTGAGCAGTTCTTC; cdr3_aa: CASSYGTAREQFF; v_call: TRBV6-5; j_call: TRBJ2-1; d_call: TRBD1; clone_size: -